These 2 T cell receptor beta chains originate from one sample sequenced in a study of cytomegalovirus exposure and HLA in healthy donors. 13 Jbeta primers and 60 Vbeta primers were used for the PCR. The table came from immunoSEQ multiplex PCR; TCRdb's copy has only in-frame clones and leaves some out. The sample contains hundreds of thousands of clones, roughly 87% of which appear only once. Material for sequencing was PBMCs. These receptors originate from a man aged 35 to 55 in good health and CMV-seropositive.

This clone was recorded only once. The rearrangement uses TRBV5-1 and TRBJ2-1, with TRBD2 matching 11 bases. CDR1 and CDR2 from the germline V gene are SGHRS and YFSETQ. V lost 4 bases, J lost 8 bases, and 11 bases stayed unmatched. This CDR3 comprises 16 residues. CDR3 sequence reads: CASSPGASGRIDEQFF. The CDR3 coding sequence is TGCGCCAGCAGCCCGGGGGCTAGCGGGAGGATAGATGAGCAGTTCTTC.

The chain combines TRBV6-6 with TRBJ1-5; TRBD1 is a possible D gene (5 bases). Germline loops: CDR1 MNHNY, CDR2 SVGAGI (reference sequence). Trimming left V 5 bases short and J 4 bases short, with 9 bases between. The CDR3 contains 13 residues. CDR3: CASSPSGNQPQHF. The CDR3 nucleotides read TGTGCCAGCAGTCCCTCAGGGAATCAGCCCCAGCATTTT.